The 30 T cell receptor beta chains reported below all come from one sample, sequenced in a study of regulatory T cells in long-lasting Graves disease. Time point meaning: newly diagnosed GD, antithyroid drugs for less than 3 months. The TCR library was prepared using RNA isolated from PBMCs. Sequencing libraries for TCR beta were prepared with iRepertoire HTBI primers and Arm-PCR of CDR3 regions. TCRdb re-analysed the multiplex PCR reads in MiXCR, keeping a single row per CDR3 protein. The table includes 400,000 to 550,000 distinct CDR3 sequences, over 15% detected once. This same sample was also part of a study on T cells in Graves' hyperthyroidism and ophthalmopathy.

Specimen: peripheral blood mononuclear cells (PBMCs), collected at new diagnosis, from a patient treated with antithyroid drugs. Receptors originate from a woman between 18 and 30 years old with Graves disease.

V gene TRBV11-2 combines with J gene TRBJ1-3; D is perhaps TRBD1 (5 bases). The CDR3 extends over 14 amino acids. Germline V gene lookup returns CDR1 SGHAT and CDR2 FQNNGV. V shed 5 bases and J shed 0 bases, with 8 bases lying between them. Here the CDR3 DNA reads TGTGCCAGCAGCCGGGGGTTCTCTGGAAACACCATATATTTT. Translated, it gives CASSRGFSGNTIYF.

J is TRBJ2-2 and V is TRBV5-1, with D perhaps TRBD2 (6 bases). CDR3 length: 14 residues. Looked up from germline, CDR1 is SGHRS and CDR2 is YFSETQ. Trimming shortened V by 4 bases and J by 6 bases, and 13 bases separated the two germline ends. This CDR3 is CASSVTTSPGELFF. The CDR3, as DNA: TGCGCCAGCAGCGTCACAACTAGCCCCGGGGAGCTGTTTTTT.

This clonotype came up many times. V gene TRBV7-2 combines with J gene TRBJ1-2; D call uncertain. The CDR3 length is 11 residues. Germline V gene lookup returns CDR1 SGHTA and CDR2 FQGNSA. V was trimmed by 7 bases and J by 0 bases, leaving 3 bases between them. The CDR3 coding sequence is TGTGCCAGCACCTCTAACTATGGCTACACCTTC. This codes for CASTSNYGYTF.

This clonotype was detected ten times or more. V gene TRBV7-2 combines with J gene TRBJ2-5; D is unclear. Germline assignment: CDR1 SGHTA and CDR2 FQGNSA. The V end lost 1 base, the J end lost 3 bases, and 6 bases lay between the germline ends. There are 13 residues in the CDR3. The CDR3 DNA is TGTGCCAGCAGCTTAGTTCAGGAAGAGACCCAGTACTTC. It is translated as CASSLVQEETQYF.

This clonotype was counted at least ten times. This chain connects TRBV29-1 to TRBJ2-7; 12 positions agree with TRBD1. The CDR3 runs to 14 residues. The germline CDR1 and CDR2 sequences are SQVTM and ANQGSEA. The V gene end was trimmed by 7 bases and the J gene end by 2 bases; junction bases not matched to a gene: 6. CDR3 amino acids: CSARRDRGPYEQYF. The CDR3 DNA is TGCAGCGCCAGACGGGACAGGGGGCCCTACGAGCAGTACTTC.

This clonotype showed up many times. The chain joins TRBV7-2 to TRBJ2-3; tentatively, D is TRBD1 (5 bases). The CDR3 is 15 amino acids. V gave up 4 bases and J gave up 4 bases, with 15 bases separating them. CDR1 and CDR2 from the germline V gene are SGHTA and FQGNSA. CDR3 DNA sequence: TGTGCCAGCAGCTCAATCCCCCACAGGTCAGATACGCAGTATTTT. As protein: CASSSIPHRSDTQYF.

Only a few counts were recorded for this clonotype. The J gene is TRBJ1-2, the V gene TRBV27; 9 bases fit TRBD1. The CDR3 runs 15 residues. V trimming: 8 bases; J trimming: 0 bases; junction bases outside the gene matches: 7. Germline loops: CDR1 MNHEY, CDR2 SMNVEV (reference sequence). As DNA, the CDR3 is TGTGCCAGCCTCGGGACAGGGAAGGCTAACTATGGCTACACCTTC. It codes for CASLGTGKANYGYTF.

V usage is TRBV20-1 and J usage is TRBJ2-3, with TRBD2 matching over 10 bases. Germline assignment: CDR1 DFQATT and CDR2 SNEGSKA (reference sequence). Germline trimming cut 0 bases from V and 5 bases from J; bases unmatched to any gene: 8. This CDR3 contains 16 residues. CDR3 in amino acids: CSARDGLAGALDTQYF. In nucleotides, the CDR3 is TGCAGTGCTAGAGATGGTCTAGCGGGAGCGCTAGATACGCAGTATTTT.

This clonotype turned up a few times. The CDR3 reads CASSVIVGVGVNTEAFF. CDR3 DNA: TGTGCCAGCAGCGTCATTGTGGGGGTAGGGGTGAACACTGAAGCTTTCTTT. The chain has TRBV7-9 and TRBJ1-1; TRBD1 is a possible D gene (5 bases). Trimming removed 5 bases from V and 0 bases from J, with 19 bases in between. Per germline, CDR1 SEHNR and CDR2 FQNEAQ (reference sequence). The CDR3 spans 17 residues.

The chain combines TRBV28 with TRBJ2-2, with D perhaps matching TRBD2 (6 bases). V shed 6 bases and J shed 4 bases, with 18 bases lying between them. This CDR3 has 16 residues. Germline values: CDR1 MDHEN, CDR2 SYDVKM. CDR3 amino acids: CASSQGGTLITGELFF. The CDR3 coding sequence is TGTGCCAGCAGCCAAGGTGGGACTTTAATCACCGGGGAGCTGTTTTTT.

The V call is TRBV29-1, the J call TRBJ1-4, with a possible D match to TRBD1 (5 bases). The CDR3 is 13 residues long. V dropped 7 bases and J dropped 2 bases, with 11 bases sitting between them. Germline CDR1 and CDR2: SQVTM and ANQGSEA. The CDR3 nucleotides read TGCAGCGCCTCCAGGGACACTAATGAAAAACTGTTTTTT. As protein: CSASRDTNEKLFF.

This clonotype was detected only a few times. J is TRBJ1-6 and V is TRBV20-1, with 8 bases fitting TRBD1. This CDR3 is 15 amino acids long. CDR1 DFQATT and CDR2 SNEGSKA come from the germline V gene (reference sequence). The junction had 7 bases not matched to a gene; V was cut back by 4 bases and J by 5 bases. CDR3 sequence: CSATDRGLHNSPLHF. CDR3 DNA: TGCAGTGCTACCGACAGGGGACTACATAATTCACCCCTCCACTTT.

This clonotype was observed many times. V and J are TRBV11-2 and TRBJ2-7, with TRBD2 matching over 15 bases. V lost 4 bases and J lost 6; bases outside the gene matches: 22. The CDR3 is 21 amino acids. From germline, CDR1 is SGHAT and CDR2 FQNNGV. CDR3 in amino acids: CASSSSRTSGRAAGVKGEQYF. The CDR3 coding sequence is TGTGCCAGCAGCTCCTCGAGGACTAGCGGGAGGGCCGCGGGAGTGAAGGGCGAGCAGTACTTC.

This clonotype was detected only a few times. The V call is TRBV28, the J call TRBJ2-7; 11 bases agree with TRBD2. There are 14 residues in the CDR3. The junction had 6 bases not matched to a gene; V was cut back by 5 bases and J by 6 bases. Germline V lookup: CDR1 MDHEN, CDR2 SYDVKM. The CDR3 nucleotides read TGTGCCAGCAGTCTTCCTCTAGCGGGGGGCGAGCAGTACTTC. This codes for CASSLPLAGGEQYF. The full variable domain, in which reference TRBV28 and TRBJ2-7 provide the parts outside the CDR3, is DVKVTQSSRYLVKRTGEKVFLECVQDMDHENMFWYRQDPGLGLRLIYFSYDVKMKEKGDIPEGYSVSREKKERFSLILESASTNQTSMYLCASSLPLAGGEQYFGPGTRLTVT.

This clonotype was picked up a small number of times. The gene calls are TRBV11-2 and TRBJ1-3; D possibly corresponds to TRBD1 (6 bases). V dropped 7 bases and J dropped 1 base, with 11 bases sitting between them. Germline values: CDR1 SGHAT, CDR2 FQNNGV. The CDR3 sequence is 14 residues long. The CDR3 sequence: CASNREISGNTIYF. CDR3 bases: TGTGCCAGCAACAGGGAAATTTCTGGAAACACCATATATTTT.

This clonotype showed up many times. The V call is TRBV20-1, the J call TRBJ1-2; D not resolved. The CDR3 loop spans 14 amino acids. CDR1 and CDR2 from the germline V gene are DFQATT and SNEGSKA (reference sequence). V shed 0 bases and J shed 4 bases, with 12 bases lying between them. CDR3 residues: CSAREAGRFYGYTF. As DNA, the CDR3 is TGCAGTGCTAGAGAGGCAGGACGCTTCTATGGCTACACCTTC.

In this sample, this clonotype turned up a few times. The chain recombines TRBV6-1 with TRBJ2-7, with 7 bases fitting TRBD2. There are 15 residues in the CDR3. Losses at the gene ends were 7 bases for V and 3 bases for J; bases not matched to a gene: 12. Germline V CDR1 and CDR2: MNHNS, SASEGT. CDR3 residues: CASKSAGVGIYEQYF. CDR3 coding DNA: TGTGCCAGCAAGTCCGCGGGGGTAGGGATCTACGAGCAGTACTTC.

The chain is built from TRBV5-1 and TRBJ2-3; TRBD1 aligns across 11 bases. V dropped 0 bases and J dropped 6; count of bases not matched to a gene: 9. CDR1 and CDR2 (germline): SGHRS, YFSETQ. This CDR3 has 17 amino acids. The CDR3 DNA is TGCGCCAGCAGCTTGGCCCTGGCCGGGACAGGGGGTGATACGCAGTATTTT. The encoded protein is CASSLALAGTGGDTQYF.

This clonotype was counted at least ten times. The chain joins TRBV7-2 to TRBJ2-3; D is possibly TRBD2 (5 bases). V gave up 5 bases and J gave up 7 bases, with 10 bases separating them. Per germline, CDR1 SGHTA and CDR2 FQGNSA. The CDR3 contains 12 residues. CDR3 in DNA: TGTGCCAGCAGCCATGCCGGGAATACGCAGTATTTT. Protein product: CASSHAGNTQYF.

This clonotype was detected many times. The J gene is TRBJ2-7, the V gene TRBV20-1, with TRBD1 matching 8 bases. The J segment lost 4 bases and the V segment lost 0 bases, leaving 5 bases of the junction unmatched. Germline assignment: CDR1 DFQATT and CDR2 SNEGSKA (reference sequence). The CDR3 is made up of 14 amino acids. The CDR3 spells CSARDTGGIYEQYF. In DNA form, the CDR3 reads TGCAGTGCTAGAGATACAGGGGGTATTTACGAGCAGTACTTC.

The gene calls are TRBV10-3 and TRBJ2-1; unclear D gene. Per germline, CDR1 ENHRY and CDR2 SYGVKD. The CDR3 totals 12 residues. V gave up 8 bases and J gave up 5 bases, with 10 bases separating them. The CDR3 is CAIGEYHNEQFF. The CDR3 bases are TGTGCCATCGGCGAATACCACAATGAGCAGTTCTTC.

The chain is built from TRBV5-6 and TRBJ1-6; 7 bases map to TRBD1. The CDR3 runs 16 residues. CDR1 and CDR2 from the germline V gene are SGHDT and YYEEEE. The trim removed 0 bases at V and 7 bases at J, leaving 7 bases unmatched. The CDR3 region has the DNA TGTGCCAGCAGCTTGGAGGGACAGCTACCCAATTCACCCCTCCACTTT. Protein product: CASSLEGQLPNSPLHF.

This clonotype occurred many times. V usage is TRBV12-3 or TRBV12-4 and J usage is TRBJ2-7, with 8 bases that match TRBD1. With V trimmed by 6 bases and J by 0 bases, 13 bases remained unmatched. The CDR3 is made up of 17 amino acids. CDR3 bases: TGTGCCAGCAGGCACGAACCCGGGACAGGTAGCTCCTACGAGCAGTACTTC. Translating gives CASRHEPGTGSSYEQYF.

This clonotype was counted at least ten times. V usage is TRBV5-5 and J usage is TRBJ2-1; D is possibly TRBD2 (6 bases). Germline CDR1 reads SGHKS; CDR2 reads YYEKEE (reference sequence). There are 13 residues in the CDR3. Trimming pared 1 base from V and 8 bases from J, leaving 10 bases between. The CDR3 DNA reads as TGTGCCAGCAGCTTGTCGTTAGCGGATGAGCAGTTCTTC. This sequence encodes CASSLSLADEQFF.

This clonotype was seen at least ten times. The chain carries TRBV28 and TRBJ2-7; 8 nucleotides agree with TRBD1. Germline CDR1 MDHEN, CDR2 SYDVKM. The length of the CDR3 is 15 residues. The V gene end was trimmed by 5 bases and the J gene end by 3 bases; junction bases not matched to a gene: 9. CDR3 bases: TGTGCCAGCAGTCTTTACGGACAGGGTAGCTACGAGCAGTACTTC. Translating gives CASSLYGQGSYEQYF. Complete variable domain (other parts from reference TRBV28 and TRBJ2-7): DVKVTQSSRYLVKRTGEKVFLECVQDMDHENMFWYRQDPGLGLRLIYFSYDVKMKEKGDIPEGYSVSREKKERFSLILESASTNQTSMYLCASSLYGQGSYEQYFGPGTRLTVT.

The sample holds many counts of this clonotype. The chain combines TRBV2 with TRBJ2-3; D is possibly TRBD1 or TRBD2 (5 bases each). The CDR3 covers 19 residues. Looked up from germline, CDR1 is SNHLY and CDR2 is FYNNEI. V was shortened by 2 bases and J by 2 bases, with 23 bases between the two germline ends. The CDR3 sequence is CASSEFRRQRDQFTDTQYF. CDR3 bases: TGTGCCAGCAGTGAATTTCGACGGCAGAGGGACCAATTCACAGATACGCAGTATTTT.

This clonotype appeared a few times. This chain joins TRBV3-1 and TRBJ2-4, with D hard to call. The germline gives CDR1 LGHDT, CDR2 YNNKEL (reference sequence). Trimming stripped 3 bases from V and 7 bases from J, with 7 bases between. There are 12 residues in the CDR3. The DNA for the CDR3 is TGTGCCAGCAGCCACTTGGGGAACATTCAGTACTTC. It is translated as CASSHLGNIQYF.

V is TRBV6-2 or TRBV6-3 and J is TRBJ2-7; 11 bases fit TRBD1. CDR1 and CDR2 from the germline V gene are MNHEY and SVGEGT. This CDR3 is 14 amino acids long. V was clipped by 6 bases and J by 4 bases; unmatched bases: 5. The CDR3 DNA sequence: TGTGCCAGCAGACAGGACAGGGGGCTATACGAGCAGTACTTC. This codes for CASRQDRGLYEQYF.

This clonotype occurred a few times. The gene calls are TRBV28 and TRBJ1-2; D not certain. V was cut by 2 bases and J by 5 bases, with 9 bases left in between. CDR3 size: 13 residues. CDR1 is MDHEN and CDR2 is SYDVKM in the germline V gene. DNA for the CDR3: TGTGCCAGCAGTTTAACCGAAGAGTATGGCTACACCTTC. Protein: CASSLTEEYGYTF.

This clonotype was seen at least ten times. This sequence joins TRBV4-3 and TRBJ1-1, with D maybe TRBD1 (6 bases). The germline V gene has CDR1 LGHNA and CDR2 YSLEER. Trimming cost V 6 bases and J 7 bases, with 12 bases left between them. The CDR3 has 12 amino acids. DNA of the CDR3: TGCGCCAGCAGGGACCAGGGACATGAAGCTTTCTTT. The encoded protein is CASRDQGHEAFF.